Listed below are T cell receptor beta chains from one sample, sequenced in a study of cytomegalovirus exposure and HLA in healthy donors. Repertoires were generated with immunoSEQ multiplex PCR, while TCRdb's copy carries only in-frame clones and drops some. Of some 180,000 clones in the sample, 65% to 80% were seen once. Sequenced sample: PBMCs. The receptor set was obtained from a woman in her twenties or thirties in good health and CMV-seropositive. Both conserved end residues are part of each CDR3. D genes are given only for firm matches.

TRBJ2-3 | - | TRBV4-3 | TGCGCCAGCAGCCAAGATCTGGTCGGGGGAGCAGATACGCAGTATTTT | CASSQDLVGGADTQYF
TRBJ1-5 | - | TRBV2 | TGTGCCAGCACACTGGGAGACCGTCATCAGCCCCAGCATTTT | CASTLGDRHQPQHF
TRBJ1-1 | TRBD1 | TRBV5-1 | TGCGCCAGCAGCTGGGGGACAGGGGGCCGGGGGTCCACTGAAGCTTTCTTT | CASSWGTGGRGSTEAFF
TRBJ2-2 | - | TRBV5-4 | TGTGCCAGCAGCTTGGTTTCGGACACCGGGGAGCTGTTTTTT | CASSLVSDTGELFF
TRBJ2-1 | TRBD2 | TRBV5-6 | TGTGCCAGCAGTTATGGACTAGCGGGAGGCAATGAGCAGTTCTTC | CASSYGLAGGNEQFF
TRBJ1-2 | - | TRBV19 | TGTGCCACCTCGGAGGAGTTGGATGGCTACACCTTC | CATSEELDGYTF
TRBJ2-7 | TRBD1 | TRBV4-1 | TGCGCCAGCAGCCAAGAGCGGAGGACAGGGGCCTACGAGCAGTACTTC | CASSQERRTGAYEQYF
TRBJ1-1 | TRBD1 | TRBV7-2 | TGTGCCAGCAGCGGCGACAGGGGCACTGAAGCTTTCTTT | CASSGDRGTEAFF
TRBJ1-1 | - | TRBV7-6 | TGTGCCAGCAGCAACCACCGACGGGAGAGTTTGAACACTGAAGCTTTCTTT | CASSNHRRESLNTEAFF
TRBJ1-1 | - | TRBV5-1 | TGCGCCAGCAGTTCAGGCTTCAACACTGAAGCTTTCTTT | CASSSGFNTEAFF
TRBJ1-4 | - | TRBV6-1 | TGTGCCAGCAGTGAAGAGAGACACCAGCGGGAAAAACTGTTTTTT | CASSEERHQREKLFF
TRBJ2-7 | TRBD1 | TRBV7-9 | TGTGCCACCTCAGGGGGTACGTCCTACGAGCAGTACTTC | CATSGGTSYEQYF
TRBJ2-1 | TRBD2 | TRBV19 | TGTGCCAGTAGTATAGACGCGGGAGTAGGCTACAATGAGCAGTTCTTC | CASSIDAGVGYNEQFF
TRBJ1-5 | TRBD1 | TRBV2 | TGTGCCAGCAGCGAACAGGGGGTGTGGAATCAGCCCCAGCATTTT | CASSEQGVWNQPQHF